A single sample gave rise to the 19 T cell receptor beta chains below, sequenced in a study of a mutant IDH1 vaccine in newly diagnosed glioma. Sequenced by immunoSEQ multiplex PCR; TCRdb stores in-frame clones only, minus some. The sample holds roughly 70,000 clones, around 84% seen once. Time point: week 11, during vaccination. One vaccine dose held 300 ug of mutant IDH1 20-mer peptide and came with topical imiquimod. The antigens these receptors bind are not known. The sample in question was PBMCs, obtained from a glioma patient whose treatment included an IDH1 peptide vaccine. All receptors come from a woman aged 45-60 years with glioma.

This chain connects TRBV29-1 to TRBJ1-2; tentatively, D is TRBD1 (6 bases). The CDR3 is 16 amino acids. Germline V gene sequence: CDR1 SQVTM, CDR2 ANQGSEA. V gave up 7 bases and J gave up 1 base, with 22 bases separating them. The chain's CDR3 is CSAGEVNNMRNYGYTF. CDR3 DNA: TGCAGCGCAGGGGAGGTCAATAATATGCGTAACTATGGCTACACCTTC.

V usage is TRBV27 and J usage is TRBJ1-4, with 9 positions matching TRBD1. The CDR3 length is 14 residues. Germline values: CDR1 MNHEY, CDR2 SMNVEV (reference sequence). V lost 6 bases and J lost 3; bases outside the gene matches: 2. Here the CDR3 DNA reads TGTGCCAGCAGAAGACAGGGGGCTAATGAAAAACTGTTTTTT. The encoded protein is CASRRQGANEKLFF.

V usage is TRBV2 and J usage is TRBJ1-6; 7 bases agree with TRBD1. Germline-derived CDR1 and CDR2 are SNHLY and FYNNEI. This CDR3 has 14 amino acids. With 8 bases clipped from V and 7 bases from J, the junction kept 8 bases outside the gene matches. This chain's CDR3 is CASWGDSPNSPLHF. In DNA, the CDR3 is TGTGCCAGCTGGGGGGACAGTCCAAATTCACCCCTCCACTTT.

V gene TRBV19 combines with J gene TRBJ1-1; D is unclear. Trimming cost V 1 base and J 0 bases, with 9 bases left between them. Germline V gene sequence: CDR1 LNHDA, CDR2 SQIVND (reference sequence). This CDR3 is built from 15 residues. As DNA, the CDR3 is TGTGCCAGTAGTATAGGTGCCCATATGAACACTGAAGCTTTCTTT. The encoded protein is CASSIGAHMNTEAFF. Full variable domain (remainder filled in from reference TRBV19 and TRBJ1-1): DGGITQSPKYLFRKEGQNVTLSCEQNLNHDAMYWYRQDPGQGLRLIYYSQIVNDFQKGDIAEGYSVSREKKESFPLTVTSAQKNPTAFYLCASSIGAHMNTEAFFGQGTRLTVV.

This chain uses TRBV7-8 with TRBJ1-1, with 10 positions matching TRBD1. From germline, CDR1 is SGHVS and CDR2 FQNEAQ. This CDR3 has 16 residues. The trim removed 2 bases at V and 3 bases at J, leaving 6 bases unmatched. CDR3 in amino acids: CASSLRGQGSDTEAFF. The CDR3 DNA reads as TGTGCCAGCAGCTTAAGGGGACAGGGGTCGGACACTGAAGCTTTCTTT.

This sequence joins TRBV7-9 and TRBJ1-2; 9 nucleotides line up with TRBD1. The CDR3 loop spans 13 amino acids. Germline V gives CDR1 SEHNR, CDR2 FQNEAQ (reference sequence). Germline trimming cut 4 bases from V and 7 bases from J; bases unmatched to any gene: 4. For the CDR3, the DNA is TGTGCCAGCAGCTGGACAGGGGCGAGTGGCTACACCTTC. It translates to CASSWTGASGYTF.

The chain couples TRBV9 to TRBJ2-1; D gene ambiguous. Germline assignment: CDR1 SGDLS and CDR2 YYNGEE. Trimming pared 4 bases from V and 6 bases from J, leaving 17 bases between. The CDR3 loop spans 15 amino acids. The CDR3 DNA reads as TGTGCCAGCAGCACCTCAAGTGTAAATGGCAATGAGCAGTTCTTC. Protein product: CASSTSSVNGNEQFF.

The rearrangement uses TRBV14 and TRBJ1-5; TRBD1 is a possible D gene (6 bases). V lost 5 bases and J 4 bases, leaving 12 bases between the germline ends. Germline CDR1 SGHDN, CDR2 FVKESK. The CDR3 consists of 14 residues. Here the CDR3 reads CASSWTAQNQPQHF. CDR3 bases: TGTGCCAGCAGCTGGACAGCCCAAAATCAGCCCCAGCATTTT.

The rearrangement joins TRBV20-1 to TRBJ2-5; perhaps TRBD2 as D (5 bases). Germline values: CDR1 DFQATT, CDR2 SNEGSKA (reference sequence). Trimming took 6 bases from V and 5 from J, leaving 10 bases between them. This CDR3 spans 11 amino acids. CDR3 nucleotide sequence: TGCAGTGCCCGTCGCGGGGAGACCCAGTACTTC. Translating gives CSARRGETQYF.

The V gene is TRBV19, the J gene TRBJ2-3; D is possibly TRBD1 (6 bases). This CDR3 contains 16 residues. Per germline, CDR1 LNHDA and CDR2 SQIVND (reference sequence). V gave up 6 bases and J gave up 2 bases, with 18 bases separating them. CDR3 nucleotides: TGTGCCAGTAGCTTGAGGGGCAGGGGCACCACAGATACGCAGTATTTT. This gives the protein CASSLRGRGTTDTQYF.

The chain joins TRBV2 to TRBJ1-2; perhaps TRBD1 as D (5 bases). The CDR3 totals 12 residues. V was pared by 3 bases and J by 4 bases, with 6 bases between. Germline CDR1 is SNHLY and CDR2 is FYNNEI. The CDR3 region is CASSDDSYGYTF. In DNA form, the CDR3 reads TGTGCCAGCAGTGATGACAGCTATGGCTACACCTTC.

The count of this clone is one. The chain employs TRBV27 and TRBJ2-7; 7 positions agree with TRBD1. Germline CDR1 is MNHEY and CDR2 is SMNVEV (reference sequence). Trimming at V came to 5 bases and at J to 0 bases, leaving 7 bases not matched to a gene. The CDR3 is 15 residues long. The CDR3 protein is CASSPTTGSSYEQYF. The CDR3 DNA reads as TGTGCCAGCAGTCCCACGACAGGGAGCTCCTACGAGCAGTACTTC.

The V call is TRBV13, the J call TRBJ1-1; D unresolved. V gave up 7 bases and J gave up 6 bases, with 15 bases separating them. In germline, CDR1 is PRHDT, CDR2 FYEKMQ (reference sequence). The CDR3 contains 13 residues. This CDR3 is CASTFIGVAEAFF. The CDR3 DNA reads TGTGCCAGCACCTTTATCGGGGTAGCTGAAGCTTTCTTT. Drawing the rest from reference TRBV13 and TRBJ1-1, the complete variable domain is AAGVIQSPRHLIKEKRETATLKCYPIPRHDTVYWYQQGPGQDPQFLISFYEKMQSDKGSIPDRFSAQQFSDYHSELNMSSLELGDSALYFCASTFIGVAEAFFGQGTRLTVV.

The chain is built from TRBV6-1 and TRBJ2-3; no reliable D call. Trimming shortened V by 2 bases and J by 0 bases, and 12 bases separated the two germline ends. The CDR3 sequence is 16 residues long. In germline, CDR1 is MNHNS, CDR2 SASEGT. CDR3 protein: CASSEQPPSSTDTQYF. The CDR3, as DNA: TGTGCCAGCAGTGAACAGCCCCCCTCTAGCACAGATACGCAGTATTTT.

This clone was recorded once. The genes are TRBV6-1 and TRBJ1-2; 7 bases match TRBD1. Per germline, CDR1 MNHNS and CDR2 SASEGT. Trimming took 4 bases from V and 0 from J; bases not matched to a gene: 8. The CDR3 runs to 16 residues. CDR3 sequence (DNA): TGTGCCAGCAGTGCTCCGCGACAGGGTGCTAACTATGGCTACACCTTC. The encoded protein is CASSAPRQGANYGYTF.

This chain connects TRBV10-2 to TRBJ1-3; D unresolved. The CDR3 spans 13 residues. Trimming removed 5 bases at V and 0 bases at J, with 5 bases between. The germline V gene encodes CDR1 WSHSY and CDR2 SAAADI. The CDR3 sequence is CASSPSSGNTIYF. CDR3 DNA sequence: TGCGCCAGCAGTCCGAGCTCTGGAAACACCATATATTTT.

The chain uses TRBV20-1 and TRBJ1-2, with 7 bases lining up with TRBD1. Germline CDR1 is DFQATT and CDR2 is SNEGSKA (reference sequence). The CDR3 runs to 10 residues. After removal of 4 bases from V and 8 bases from J, the junction contained 1 base not matched to a gene. In DNA form, the CDR3 reads TGCAGTGCTAACAGGGGAGGCTACACCTTC. Translation: CSANRGGYTF.

The chain links TRBV6-6 to TRBJ2-5; D may be TRBD1 or TRBD2 (5 bases each). The better agreement between TRBJ2-7 and the DNA end casts doubt on the J call. CDR3 size: 14 residues. Germline assignment: CDR1 MNHNY and CDR2 SVGAGI (reference sequence). CDR3 residues: CASSYRAGSYEQYF. The CDR3 coding sequence is TGTGCCAGCAGTTACCGGGCAGGGAGTTACGAGCAGTACTTC.

V is TRBV11-3 and J is TRBJ1-1; weak D call: TRBD1 (6 bases). The CDR3 totals 13 residues. V dropped 5 bases and J dropped 7 bases, with 14 bases sitting between them. From germline, CDR1 is SGHNT and CDR2 YENEEA. This CDR3 is CASSTHREDEAFF. CDR3 in DNA: TGTGCCAGCAGCACCCACAGGGAGGATGAAGCTTTCTTT.